Following are 28 T cell receptor beta chains from one sample sequenced in a study of cytomegalovirus exposure and HLA in healthy donors. Researchers ran the PCR with 60 Vbeta and 13 Jbeta primers. Profiling relied on immunoSEQ multiplex PCR, and the TCRdb table lists in-frame clones only, not all of them. The table lists 30,000 to 40,000 clones, roughly three quarters of them singletons. Sequenced material: PBMCs. The receptors come from a man in his forties in good health and CMV-seronegative.

The chain is built from TRBV5-6 and TRBJ1-1; D might be TRBD1 (5 bases). Germline loops: CDR1 SGHDT, CDR2 YYEEEE. This CDR3 is built from 16 residues. Trimming took off 0 bases at V and 3 bases at J, with 15 bases between the two ends. The CDR3, as DNA: TGTGCCAGCAGCTTGGGGCAGGGAGGGCCTTACACTGAAGCTTTCTTT. Translating it yields CASSLGQGGPYTEAFF.

The chain recombines TRBV6-6 with TRBJ2-1; a weak D match, TRBD1 (5 bases). The CDR3 totals 14 residues. Trimming cost V 5 bases and J 0 bases, with 8 bases left between them. CDR1 and CDR2 from the germline V gene are MNHNY and SVGAGI (reference sequence). This chain's CDR3 is CASSTGSSYNEQFF. The CDR3 DNA sequence: TGTGCCAGCAGTACAGGTAGCTCCTACAATGAGCAGTTCTTC.

A single count supports this clone. The rearrangement links TRBV30 to TRBJ2-3; 9 bases agree with TRBD1. The CDR3 loop spans 16 amino acids. Germline V CDR1 and CDR2: GTSNPN, SVGIG (reference sequence). The junction had 10 bases not matched to a gene; V was cut back by 2 bases and J by 4 bases. The CDR3 spells CAWSKGGQGRADTQYF. CDR3 DNA: TGTGCCTGGAGTAAGGGGGGACAGGGAAGGGCAGATACGCAGTATTTT.

This chain connects TRBV6-5 to TRBJ1-1; 7 bases agree with TRBD1. The CDR3 has 14 amino acids. Trimming at V came to 4 bases and at J to 5 bases, leaving 7 bases not matched to a gene. Germline lookup yields CDR1 MNHEY and CDR2 SVGAGI. The CDR3 region has the DNA TGTGCCAGCAGTTCTCAGGGACAGAGAACTGAAGCTTTCTTT. Translation: CASSSQGQRTEAFF.

The chain has TRBV6-1 and TRBJ1-1; the match to TRBD1 covers 8 bases. Per the germline V gene, CDR1 is MNHNS and CDR2 is SASEGT. The V gene end was trimmed by 5 bases and the J gene end by 1 base; junction bases not matched to a gene: 3. This CDR3 has 14 amino acids. CDR3 region: CASSLTGANTEAFF. For the CDR3, the DNA is TGTGCCAGCAGTTTGACAGGGGCGAACACTGAAGCTTTCTTT.

This clone was seen a few times. The rearrangement uses TRBV6-1 and TRBJ2-3, with TRBD1 matching over 7 bases. V shed 8 bases and J 1 base; nucleotides not matched to a gene: 9. In germline, CDR1 is MNHNS, CDR2 SASEGT. CDR3 length equals 15 residues. In nucleotides, the CDR3 is TGTGCCAGCGGAGGACAGGCAGGGGGCACAGATACGCAGTATTTT. Amino acid sequence: CASGGQAGGTDTQYF.

The chain combines TRBV14 with TRBJ2-1, with D unclear. This CDR3 region has 15 residues. With 6 bases removed from V and 0 bases from J, the gap between germline ends came to 12 bases. Germline V gives CDR1 SGHDN, CDR2 FVKESK. CDR3: CASSLDTFSYNEQFF. The CDR3 nucleotides read TGTGCCAGCAGTCTCGACACCTTCTCCTACAATGAGCAGTTCTTC. Filled out from reference TRBV14 and TRBJ2-1, the complete variable domain reads EAGVTQFPSHSVIEKGQTVTLRCDPISGHDNLYWYRRVMGKEIKFLLHFVKESKQDESGMPNNRFLAERTGGTYSTLKVQPAELEDSGVYFCASSLDTFSYNEQFFGPGTRLTVL.

The chain recombines TRBV27 with TRBJ2-1, with D hard to call. With 7 bases removed from V and 5 bases from J, the gap between germline ends came to 12 bases. The CDR3 length is 13 residues. Germline loops: CDR1 MNHEY, CDR2 SMNVEV (reference sequence). In nucleotides, the CDR3 is TGTGCCAGCAACCAGTATGGGCACAATGAGCAGTTCTTC. Protein product: CASNQYGHNEQFF.

This clone was detected only a few times. J is TRBJ1-4 and V is TRBV2; D is undetermined. V was pared by 3 bases and J by 0 bases, with 8 bases between. Germline V gene lookup returns CDR1 SNHLY and CDR2 FYNNEI. The CDR3 is made up of 15 amino acids. CDR3 sequence: CASSDLAATNEKLFF. The DNA of the CDR3 is TGTGCCAGCAGTGACTTGGCTGCAACTAATGAAAAACTGTTTTTT. Looking up the rest from reference TRBV2 and TRBJ1-4 gives the full variable domain: EPEVTQTPSHQVTQMGQEVILRCVPISNHLYFYWYRQILGQKVEFLVSFYNNEISEKSEIFDDQFSVERPDGSNFTLKIRSTKLEDSAMYFCASSDLAATNEKLFFGSGTQLSVL.

Comment on this clone: Germline and junction disagree at one end, which may indicate a read error. The rearrangement links TRBV30 to TRBJ2-2; D is perhaps TRBD2 (6 bases). The CDR3 consists of 12 residues. CDR1 and CDR2 (germline): GTSNPN, SVGIG (reference sequence). CDR3 nucleotides: TGTGCCTGGAGTGATAGCACCGGGGGGCTGTTTTTT. Translation gives CAWSDSTGGLFF. The variable domain in full, completed from reference TRBV30 and TRBJ2-2, reads SQTIHQWPATLVQPVGSPLSLECTVEGTSNPNLYWYRQAAGRGLQLLFYSVGIGQISSEVPQNLSASRPQDRQFILSSKKLLLSDSGFYLCAWSDSTGGLFFGEGSRLTVL.

This sequence joins TRBV11-2 and TRBJ1-1, with D perhaps matching TRBD1 (6 bases). In germline, CDR1 is SGHAT, CDR2 FQNNGV. The CDR3 is 15 residues long. V was trimmed by 2 bases and J by 3 bases, leaving 13 bases between them. The CDR3 DNA is TGTGCCAGCAGCTTATTCGGAACAGGGCACACTGAAGCTTTCTTT. Amino acids: CASSLFGTGHTEAFF.

This clone was counted once. This sequence joins TRBV30 and TRBJ1-1, with TRBD1 matching 8 bases. Unmatched junction bases numbered 4, after V lost 3 bases and J lost 1 base. The CDR3 spans 14 residues. Germline V CDR1 and CDR2: GTSNPN, SVGIG (reference sequence). CDR3 in amino acids: CAWRGTGENTEAFF. The CDR3 nucleotides are TGTGCCTGGAGGGGGACAGGTGAGAACACTGAAGCTTTCTTT.

This clone has just a few counts. The chain uses TRBV28 and TRBJ1-4, with 7 nucleotides matching TRBD1. CDR1 and CDR2 (germline): MDHEN, SYDVKM. The CDR3 covers 15 residues. The J segment lost 4 bases and the V segment lost 4 bases, leaving 6 bases of the junction unmatched. CDR3 DNA sequence: TGTGCCAGCAGTTCATCCGGACAGGATAATGAAAAACTGTTTTTT. Encoded protein: CASSSSGQDNEKLFF.

This clone has a handful of counts. The chain joins TRBV28 to TRBJ1-2, with D perhaps TRBD1 (6 bases). Trimming took off 8 bases at V and 4 bases at J, with 11 bases between the two ends. The CDR3 length is 12 residues. Germline CDR1 is MDHEN and CDR2 is SYDVKM. The CDR3 nucleotides are TGTGCCAGCCTGGCCAGGGGCTATGGCTACACCTTC. Amino acid sequence: CASLARGYGYTF.

V usage is TRBV27 and J usage is TRBJ2-7; 10 positions agree with TRBD2. The length of the CDR3 is 13 residues. The V gene's germline CDR1 is MNHEY and CDR2 SMNVEV (reference sequence). Losses at the gene ends were 8 bases for V and 4 bases for J; bases not matched to a gene: 5. DNA of the CDR3: TGTGCCAGCCGTAGCGGGGGGCATTACGAGCAGTACTTC. Its protein is CASRSGGHYEQYF.

V usage is TRBV30 and J usage is TRBJ2-2, with 16 positions matching TRBD2. CDR1 and CDR2 from the germline V gene are GTSNPN and SVGIG (reference sequence). V trimming: 2 bases; J trimming: 3 bases; junction bases outside the gene matches: 6. This CDR3 has 18 residues. The CDR3 DNA follows: TGTGCCTGGAGTCCGGGACTAGCGGGGGGGCCGGACACCGGGGAGCTGTTTTTT. This encodes CAWSPGLAGGPDTGELFF.

The chain employs TRBV29-1 and TRBJ2-2; D uncertain. This CDR3 has 13 residues. Trimming took off 4 bases at V and 0 bases at J, with 6 bases between the two ends. CDR1 and CDR2 from the germline V gene are SQVTM and ANQGSEA. The CDR3 DNA reads as TGCAGCGTTGGTCCCTCGAACACCGGGGAGCTGTTTTTT. This encodes CSVGPSNTGELFF.

The genes are TRBV7-8 and TRBJ2-3, with D perhaps matching TRBD1 (6 bases). Trimming left V 1 base short and J 0 bases short, with 11 bases between. Looked up from germline, CDR1 is SGHVS and CDR2 is FQNEAQ. This CDR3 is built from 16 residues. The CDR3 region is CASSLEMGASTDTQYF. Here the CDR3 DNA reads TGTGCCAGCAGCTTAGAGATGGGGGCTAGCACAGATACGCAGTATTTT.

V is TRBV19 and J is TRBJ2-7, with 10 bases matching TRBD1. The germline V gene has CDR1 LNHDA and CDR2 SQIVND (reference sequence). This CDR3 comprises 14 residues. Trimming cost V 8 bases and J 6 bases; bases outside gene matches: 10. The CDR3 DNA sequence: TGTGCCAGTCATCCGGACAGGGGGGGTGGCGAGCAGTACTTC. This codes for CASHPDRGGGEQYF.

V usage is TRBV10-3 and J usage is TRBJ1-3; D unresolved. Germline V lookup: CDR1 ENHRY, CDR2 SYGVKD. This CDR3 has 15 residues. V was pared by 6 bases and J by 2 bases, with 14 bases between. CDR3 sequence: CAIREKTEAGNTIYF. For the CDR3, the DNA is TGTGCCATCAGGGAAAAGACGGAGGCTGGAAACACCATATATTTT.

This sequence joins TRBV7-2 and TRBJ1-5; no reliable D call. The CDR3 spans 13 residues. Per germline, CDR1 SGHTA and CDR2 FQGNSA. Trimming pared 4 bases from V and 0 bases from J, leaving 4 bases between. The chain's CDR3 is CASSYYSNQPQHF. The CDR3 DNA reads TGTGCCAGCAGCTACTATAGCAATCAGCCCCAGCATTTT. The whole variable domain, remainder taken from reference TRBV7-2 and TRBJ1-5, is GAGVSQSPSNKVTEKGKDVELRCDPISGHTALYWYRQSLGQGLEFLIYFQGNSAPDKSGLPSDRFSAERTGGSVSTLTIQRTQQEDSAVYLCASSYYSNQPQHFGDGTRLSIL.

This clone has just one count. The J gene is TRBJ1-2, the V gene TRBV11-2, with 7 bases fitting TRBD1. CDR1 and CDR2 (germline): SGHAT, FQNNGV. This CDR3 comprises 14 residues. V lost 1 base to trimming and J lost 10 bases; unmatched junction nucleotides: 9. CDR3 in amino acids: CASSLAKRQGDYTF. CDR3 bases: TGTGCCAGCAGCTTAGCGAAGAGACAGGGAGACTACACCTTC.

The chain is built from TRBV5-6 and TRBJ1-2; perhaps TRBD1 as D (5 bases). Trimming removed 4 bases at V and 1 base at J, with 17 bases between. The germline V gene has CDR1 SGHDT and CDR2 YYEEEE. This CDR3 spans 16 amino acids. The DNA for the CDR3 is TGTGCCAGCAGCAAGGCCGGGACTAGTGTTAACTATGGCTACACCTTC. This encodes CASSKAGTSVNYGYTF.

The chain has TRBV25-1 and TRBJ2-2, with TRBD2 matching over 9 bases. Germline trimming cut 2 bases from V and 1 base from J; bases unmatched to any gene: 2. The CDR3 is made up of 16 amino acids. Germline values: CDR1 MGHDK, CDR2 SYGVNS. The CDR3 reads CASSENSGRNTGELFF. As DNA, the CDR3 is TGTGCCAGCAGTGAAAATAGCGGGAGGAACACCGGGGAGCTGTTTTTT.

This sequence joins TRBV5-8 and TRBJ1-6, with D possibly being TRBD1 (5 bases). Trimming shortened V by 5 bases and J by 10 bases, and 16 bases separated the two germline ends. This CDR3 comprises 14 residues. Germline V gene lookup returns CDR1 SGHTS and CDR2 YDEGEE. Here the CDR3 DNA reads TGTGCCAGCAGTTTAATCCAGGGCCCCTCACCCCTCCACTTT. Its translation: CASSLIQGPSPLHF.

This chain uses TRBV6-6 with TRBJ2-7; TRBD1 might be the D (5 bases). The CDR3 is 14 residues long. The germline V gene encodes CDR1 MNHNY and CDR2 SVGAGI (reference sequence). V was clipped by 7 bases and J by 7 bases, with 20 bases between them. The CDR3 reads CASNYNRNLGEQYF. The CDR3 coding sequence is TGTGCCAGCAATTATAACAGGAATCTGGGGGAGCAGTACTTC.

V gene TRBV6-5 combines with J gene TRBJ2-3, with 9 bases lining up with TRBD1. V was pared by 6 bases and J by 3 bases, with 4 bases of the junction left unmatched. The germline V gene has CDR1 MNHEY and CDR2 SVGAGI. This CDR3 comprises 14 residues. The chain's CDR3 is CASSRTGDTDTQYF. CDR3 sequence (DNA): TGTGCCAGCAGCCGGACAGGGGATACAGATACGCAGTATTTT.

The V gene is TRBV25-1, the J gene TRBJ1-2; 7 bases agree with TRBD1. This CDR3 comprises 16 residues. Germline V CDR1 and CDR2: MGHDK, SYGVNS. The J segment lost 5 bases and the V segment lost 5 bases, leaving 14 bases of the junction unmatched. The CDR3 DNA reads TGTGCCAGCAGTTCCCCCGCTGGGGACAGAGGATATGGCTACACCTTC. It encodes CASSSPAGDRGYGYTF.